This T cell receptor beta chain stems from a study of T cell changes during pregnancy in multiple sclerosis. Assay used: immunoSEQ multiplex PCR; TCRdb lists only in-frame clones, some missing. The sample has under 40,000 clones, about 90% seen once. After removal of 4 bases from V and 2 bases from J, the junction contained 7 bases not matched to a gene. The length of the CDR3 is 16 residues. Per germline, CDR1 MNHNS and CDR2 SASEGT. The receptor was derived from a female donor in good health, enrolled as a control in a pregnancy study. Sequenced here: CD4+ T cells from peripheral blood mononuclear cells, sampled in the third trimester of pregnancy. This chain joins TRBV6-1 and TRBJ2-1, with 8 bases that match TRBD2. The CDR3 protein is CASSGVERGPYNEQFF. The CDR3 bases are TGTGCCAGCAGTGGTGTGGAGCGGGGGCCCTACAATGAGCAGTTCTTC.